This T cell receptor beta chain originates from a study of CD8 T cells in ankylosing spondylitis (dated by TCRdb to about 2017). In terms of the full investigation: To find TCR variants linked to disease, the study profiled T cell receptor beta repertoires in ankylosing spondylitis patients and healthy donors. In total, the full study cohort was made up of 85 to 140 healthy donors and 25 or so ankylosing spondylitis patients. Peripheral blood was sampled, and synovial fluid was also collected from ankylosing spondylitis patients.

The study at large found these results: The disease-linked clones showed a CD8+ phenotype and occurred at relatively low frequencies in peripheral blood. Some motif variants were previously reported in synovial fluid and blood of reactive arthritis patients, suggesting common disease-initiation mechanisms. Blood from ankylosing spondylitis patients appeared to be characterized by a TCR beta motif made up of under ten highly homologous amino acid variants. According to the report, matched synovial fluid samples from ankylosing spondylitis patients were significantly enriched for the disease-linked clones.

The listed sequencing device is Illumina HiSeq 2500. Quantitative 5'-RACE with molecular barcodes was used to prepare TCR beta libraries. In the authors' own workflow: A new computational method based on a probabilistic model of VDJ rearrangement was used to identify disease-linked TCR variants. TCRdb applied fastp at Q25 and MiXCR to the public reads, then kept only in-frame beta chains. One record per CDR3 amino acid sequence lists the most common genes and DNA. The V and J calls and clone size come from TCRdb's table, not from the authors' own analysis. The sample table holds about 460,000 distinct CDR3 sequences, of which about 5.2% were seen once. Approximately 3.5% of the sample rests with the top ten. Its CDR3 holds 17 amino acids, cysteine through phenylalanine. Just the 51-base CDR3 DNA is kept, in frame starting at base 1. CDR1 and CDR2, looked up from the germline V gene, are SGHRS and YFSETQ. At the junction V is shortened by 0 bases and J by 7 bases; bases outside the gene matches: 11.

This clonotype was detected many times. What this receptor recognizes is not known. The record has no base qualities; no much larger clone is one base away. The clonotype was recovered from a male donor with ankylosing spondylitis. The chain employs TRBV5-1 and TRBJ2-1, with 9 middle bases fitting TRBD1. Input material: blood, either unsorted or a sorted T cell fraction (not recorded which). The DNA sequence follows: TGCGCCAGCAGCTTGGCAACCGGGACAGGGACGTCGAATGAGCAGTTCTTC. Its translation is CASSLATGTGTSNEQFF. Supplemented by the reference TRBV5-1 and TRBJ2-1 proteins around the CDR3, the complete variable domain is KAGVTQTPRYLIKTRGQQVTLSCSPISGHRSVSWYQQTPGQGLQFLFEYFSETQRNKGNFPGRFSGRQFSNSRSEMNVSTLELGDSALYLCASSLATGTGTSNEQFFGPGTRLTVL.